This T cell receptor (beta chain) was recovered during a study of blood T cell repertoires in COVID-19. Study overall: The United States, Italy and Spain were the sources of the acute and convalescent COVID-19 samples. T cells, B-cell-depleted T cells, or PBMCs provided the cDNA or gDNA that served as material.

Original data processing: Cell counts per sample came from amplifying reference gene primers. Some clones are missing from TCRdb's copy, which holds only in-frame ones; the method was immunoSEQ multiplex PCR. The V and J calls and clone size come from that table; D and trimming were worked out from the DNA. This sample carries 150,000 to 200,000 clones, approximately 74% of them seen once, and the ten largest clones take 2.5% to 3%. The CDR3 totals 15 residues. Trimming took 3 bases from V and 0 from J, leaving 6 bases between them. Germline loops: CDR1 KGHSH, CDR2 LQKENI. This clonotype was obtained from an elderly woman with acute or convalescent COVID-19. The V call is TRBV18, the J call TRBJ2-6; D is unresolved. What was sequenced was peripheral blood. The CDR3 protein is CASSPASSGANVLTF. CDR3 nucleotide sequence: TGTGCCAGCTCACCGGCCTCCTCTGGGGCCAACGTCCTGACTTTC.